Listed below are T cell receptor beta chains from one sample, sequenced in a study of T cells in Graves' hyperthyroidism and ophthalmopathy. TCRdb itself ran the multiplex PCR reads through MiXCR, one entry per CDR3 protein. The table lists about 700,000 distinct CDR3 sequences, less than 45% of them singletons, with less than 9.5% in the top ten. The sequenced material came from peripheral blood or thyroid tissue (not recorded which). The source of these receptors is an adult man with Graves' disease, either hyperthyroidism or ophthalmopathy (not recorded which). Each CDR3 is given with its conserved first and last residue. Each record gives: clone size, D gene, V gene, J gene, CDR3 protein, CDR3 DNA. The D gene is left open where the match is weak. Where a row states a size, it is once, few, many or the class of an expanded clone; other rows omit it.

>-|-|TRBV20-1|TRBJ1-1
CSARAGREKAEAFF
TGCAGTGCTAGAGCGGGAAGGGAAAAGGCTGAAGCTTTCTTT
>-|TRBD1|TRBV19|TRBJ1-4
CASSIRRQGSEKLFF
TGTGCCAGTAGTATACGACGACAGGGAAGTGAAAAACTGTTTTTT
>few|TRBD1|TRBV7-8|TRBJ1-5
CASSRATGGSESQPQHF
TGTGCCAGCAGCCGCGCTACAGGGGGCTCAGAGAGTCAGCCCCAGCATTTT
>many|TRBD1|TRBV15|TRBJ1-1
CATSRDRTGLGWWAFF
TGTGCCACCAGCAGAGACCGGACAGGGCTTGGATGGTGGGCTTTCTTT
>many|TRBD1|TRBV2|TRBJ2-7
CASSEAGQAGEQYF
TGTGCCAGCAGTGAAGCAGGACAGGCCGGGGAGCAGTACTTC
>once|TRBD1|TRBV7-9|TRBJ1-1
CASSTRDRVVGTEALF
TGTGCCAGCAGCACCCGGGACAGGGTTGTGGGTACTGAAGCTCTCTTT
>-|-|TRBV10-3|TRBJ1-5
CASSLQSGFSNQPQHF
TGTGCCAGCAGTCTGCAGTCCGGGTTTAGCAATCAGCCCCAGCATTTT
>many|-|TRBV12-3/TRBV12-4|TRBJ1-3
CASSSGYSGNTIYF
TGTGCCAGCAGTTCAGGGTACTCTGGAAACACCATATATTTT
>-|-|TRBV12-3/TRBV12-4|TRBJ1-1
CASSKSQGGQTEAFF
TGTGCCAGCAGCAAATCACAGGGTGGGCAAACTGAAGCTTTCTTT
>many|-|TRBV15|TRBJ1-1
CATSRGGIGETEAFF
TGTGCCACCAGCAGAGGAGGAATAGGGGAAACTGAAGCTTTCTTT
>many|-|TRBV7-6|TRBJ1-6
CASNPIPMGVGNSPLHF
TGTGCCAGCAACCCGATCCCGATGGGGGTGGGAAATTCACCCCTCCACTTT
>few|-|TRBV10-3|TRBJ1-6
CASSEGTAANSPLHF
TGTGCCAGCAGTGAAGGAACGGCAGCCAATTCACCCCTCCACTTT
>few|TRBD1|TRBV19|TRBJ1-4
CASSIRRQGQATNEKLFF
TGTGCCAGTAGTATACGGCGACAGGGACAGGCAACTAATGAAAAACTGTTTTTT
>-|-|TRBV20-1|TRBJ1-2
CSARDDDRLRGYTF
TGCAGTGCTAGAGACGACGACCGGTTAAGAGGCTACACCTTC
>few|TRBD1|TRBV5-6|TRBJ1-4
CASSPGQGWTNEKLFF
TGTGCCAGCAGCCCGGGACAGGGATGGACTAATGAAAAACTGTTTTTT
>-|-|TRBV6-5|TRBJ1-1
CASIQGLEAFF
TGTGCCAGCATTCAGGGCCTTGAAGCTTTCTTT
>-|-|TRBV7-7|TRBJ2-5
CASSLKQGPQETQYF
TGTGCTAGCAGTCTGAAACAGGGACCCCAAGAGACCCAGTACTTC
>many|-|TRBV7-9|TRBJ1-5
CASSSPNRVNSSHAHF
TGTGCCAGCAGCTCCCCGAACAGGGTAAATTCTTCGCACGCGCATTTT
>few|-|TRBV9|TRBJ1-2
CASSVAAASNYGYTF
TGTGCCAGCAGCGTAGCGGCTGCCTCGAACTATGGCTACACCTTC
>-|-|TRBV7-8|TRBJ2-5
CASSSFGGDSQETQYF
TGTGCCAGCAGCTCCTTCGGGGGAGACTCGCAAGAGACCCAGTACTTC
>-|TRBD2|TRBV6-1|TRBJ2-7
CASYGTRSSYEQYF
TGTGCCAGCTATGGGACTAGAAGCTCCTACGAGCAGTACTTC
>-|-|TRBV7-9|TRBJ2-7
CASSYGTGYEQYF
TGTGCCAGCAGCTATGGGACGGGCTACGAGCAGTACTTC
>-|-|TRBV12-5|TRBJ1-1
CASGQDSFEAFF
TGTGCTAGTGGCCAGGACAGTTTTGAAGCTTTCTTT
>many|TRBD2|TRBV29-1|TRBJ2-7
CSVDPSGTYEQYF
TGCAGCGTTGATCCGAGCGGGACCTACGAGCAGTACTTC
>few|-|TRBV5-6|TRBJ1-1
CASSLKEDTEAFF
TGTGCCAGCAGCTTGAAGGAGGACACTGAAGCTTTCTTT
>-|-|TRBV5-1|TRBJ2-5
CASSSSEKVYF
TGCGCCAGCAGCTCTTCAGAGAAGGTGTACTTC
>-|-|TRBV10-2|TRBJ1-6
CVSYGSYNSPLHF
TGCGTCAGCTATGGCTCCTATAATTCACCCCTCCACTTT
>-|-|TRBV7-3|TRBJ1-1
CASSSLGGGQDEAFF
TGTGCCAGCAGCTCCCTCGGGGGAGGGCAGGATGAAGCTTTCTTT
>few|TRBD1|TRBV4-1|TRBJ1-5
CASSHPGQEDSNQPQHF
TGCGCCAGCAGCCACCCGGGACAGGAGGATAGCAATCAGCCCCAGCATTTT
>few|-|TRBV2|TRBJ1-4
CASSEQMNEKLFF
TGTGCCAGCAGTGAACAGATGAATGAAAAACTGTTTTTT
>-|-|TRBV7-9|TRBJ1-1
CASSPMGSRNTEAFF
TGTGCCAGCAGTCCTATGGGTAGCAGGAACACTGAAGCTTTCTTT
>-|-|TRBV7-3|TRBJ2-7
CASSPSRGSYEQYF
TGTGCCAGCTCACCATCAAGGGGGAGCTACGAGCAGTACTTC
>many|TRBD2|TRBV2|TRBJ2-7
CASSESGSGHEQYF
TGTGCCAGCAGTGAAAGCGGGAGTGGCCACGAGCAGTACTTC
>many|TRBD1|TRBV7-2|TRBJ1-3
CASSLVFAGGENTIYF
TGTGCCAGCAGCTTAGTCTTCGCAGGGGGCGAAAACACCATATATTTT
>once|-|TRBV7-2|TRBJ2-5
CASSFAMEETQYF
TGTGCCAGCAGCTTTGCGATGGAAGAGACCCAGTACTTC
>-|-|TRBV5-1|TRBJ2-5
CASSSGSGADEQTQYF
TGCGCCAGCAGCTCCGGAAGTGGGGCCGATGAACAGACCCAGTACTTC
>-|TRBD1|TRBV29-1|TRBJ2-7
CSVESAGGSEQYF
TGCAGCGTTGAATCTGCAGGGGGTAGCGAGCAGTACTTC
>-|-|TRBV12-3/TRBV12-4|TRBJ1-1
CASSLVPTNTEASF
TGTGCCAGCAGTTTGGTCCCGACGAACACTGAAGCTTCCTTT
>once|-|TRBV10-2|TRBJ2-7
CASSGLYYEQCF
TGCGCCAGCAGTGGGTTATACTACGAGCAGTGCTTC
>-|-|TRBV20-1|TRBJ2-2
CSARGGPANTGELFF
TGCAGTGCTAGGGGGGGACCCGCGAACACCGGGGAGCTGTTTTTT
>-|-|TRBV12-3/TRBV12-4|TRBJ2-6
CASSYFGVGANVLTF
TGTGCCAGCAGTTATTTCGGAGTCGGGGCCAACGTCCTGACTTTC
>few|TRBD1|TRBV20-1|TRBJ1-2
CSARTGTGWGYGYTF
TGCAGTGCTAGGACCGGGACAGGCTGGGGCTATGGCTACACCTTC
>once|-|TRBV29-1|TRBJ1-2
CSVEKGDTAYGYTF
TGCAGCGTTGAAAAAGGGGACACCGCCTATGGCTACACCTTC
>-|TRBD2|TRBV19|TRBJ2-5
CASSIEASGQETQYF
TGTGCCAGTAGTATAGAGGCTAGCGGACAAGAGACCCAGTACTTC